This T cell receptor beta chain is from a study of blood T cell repertoires in COVID-19. For the study at large: T cells, B-cell-depleted T cells, or PBMCs supplied cDNA or gDNA.

This table comes from immunoSEQ multiplex PCR, and its TCRdb copy is limited to in-frame clones, with some not included. The sample contains about 230,000 clones, about 85% of which appear only once. Looked up from germline, CDR1 is SGHVS and CDR2 is FNYEAQ. V was pared by 1 base and J by 2 bases, with 2 bases of the junction left unmatched. This CDR3 spans 14 amino acids. The sequenced sample consisted of peripheral blood. The TCR originated in a woman older than 75 with active or convalescent COVID-19. The chain has TRBV7-6 and TRBJ2-7; 7 bases are a match to TRBD2. DNA of the CDR3: TGTGCCAGCAGCTTAGTGGGGGGGGCCTACGAGCAGTACTTC. This encodes CASSLVGGAYEQYF.